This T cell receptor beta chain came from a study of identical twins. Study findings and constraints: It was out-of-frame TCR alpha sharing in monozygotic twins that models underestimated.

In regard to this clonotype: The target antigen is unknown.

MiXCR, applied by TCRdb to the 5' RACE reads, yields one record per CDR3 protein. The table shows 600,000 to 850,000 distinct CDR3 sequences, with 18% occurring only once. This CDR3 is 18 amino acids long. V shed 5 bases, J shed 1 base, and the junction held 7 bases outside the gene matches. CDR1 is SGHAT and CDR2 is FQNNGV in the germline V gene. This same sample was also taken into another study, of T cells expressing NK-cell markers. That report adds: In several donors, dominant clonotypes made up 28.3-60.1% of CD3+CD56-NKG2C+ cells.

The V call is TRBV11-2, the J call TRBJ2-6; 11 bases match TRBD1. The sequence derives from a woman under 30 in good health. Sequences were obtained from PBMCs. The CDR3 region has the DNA TGTGCCAGCAGCCGACCCGGGACAGGGGGATCTGGGGCCAACGTCCTGACTTTC. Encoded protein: CASSRPGTGGSGANVLTF.